The rows below give T cell receptor beta chains drawn from one sample of a study of cytomegalovirus exposure and HLA in healthy donors. Repertoires were generated with immunoSEQ multiplex PCR, while TCRdb's copy carries only in-frame clones and drops some. The sample records tens of thousands of clones, approximately 80% being singletons. Input material: PBMCs. Receptor source: a woman between 45 and 65 years old in good health and CMV-seropositive. The conserved cysteine and the conserved F or W are not part of the CDR3 here.

v_call cdr3_aa
TRBV27 ASSLYRDHNQPQH
TRBV15 ATESGDSNQPQH
TRBV27 ATGQGSYEQY
TRBV30 AWSVKISPEKLF
TRBV28 ASSLSRGLAARDEQF
TRBV9 ASSVDPGGLVNTEAF
TRBV2 ASSRREGNQPQH
TRBV5-1 ASSSGSAAADTEAF
TRBV30 AWSRGPGANVLT
TRBV28 ASSRRTGTGTTQY
TRBV5-4 ASSLPRGTDTQY
TRBV6-5 ASSPDINQPQH
TRBV5-8 ASRQKTQY
TRBV4-2 ASSQDSGQVNNQPQH
TRBV19 ASTTTWGVNTEAF
TRBV11-3 ASSFGNNQPQH
TRBV6-4 ASSEQASNQPQH
TRBV6-4 ASSPSGRDYNEQF
TRBV6-4 ASSENTGTEQY
TRBV11-3 ASSLGLREQF
TRBV28 ASSLQGIFGADTDTQY
TRBV9 ASSVGAGRGNTGELF
TRBV2 ASSGQGASWPQH
TRBV9 ASSVAGGGTYNEQF
TRBV10-3 AIRLAGWPSYNEQF
TRBV4-2 ASSQDTSGSYNEQF
TRBV27 ASSTGRSDTQY
TRBV7-6 ASSLVGQGQETQY
TRBV27 ASRLSGGAITGELF
TRBV5-8 ASSADRIWAGDTDTQY
TRBV7-9 ASSLAGQNYGYT
TRBV9 ASSPYETGTEAF
TRBV2 AGQRGSSYNEQF
TRBV19 ASSRGSVGSPLH
TRBV27 ASSYLRGLTRDTQY
TRBV5-1 ASSPGNGSNQPQH
TRBV9 ASSARGGPLDTGELF
TRBV9 ASSATGALAKNIQY
TRBV19 ASSISDRVDEQY
TRBV5-4 ASSPGGASYNEQF
TRBV5-5 ASSLGGTSGRGSYNEQF
TRBV5-1 ASRYSGTVNEKLF
TRBV29-1 SVEVRDIFYEQY
TRBV5-1 ASSLKSDRDYNEQF
TRBV10-2 ASSSGGDGYT
TRBV9 ASSVLLAGALGTGELF
TRBV13 ASSARQGRSGNTIY
TRBV6-1 ASRGRRTNEKLF
TRBV6-5 ASSYSKPGSVETQY
TRBV7-6 ASSPDRVYQETQY
TRBV10-2 ASSEGRGDQPQH
TRBV2 ASSVDSLSRDEQY
TRBV11-2 ASSLRVGANQPQH
TRBV5-4 ASSWGGPSQGELF
TRBV30 AWTINSRGEQF
TRBV6-6 ASSDRVGNQPQH